This T cell receptor (beta chain) is from a study of T cell repertoires in cytomegalovirus infection (dated by TCRdb to the late 2010s). Regarding the study in general: The peptide stimulations were aimed at well-studied HLA-B-restricted epitopes as well as recently identified HLA-C-restricted CMV epitopes, whose presentation resists viral immunomodulation. Donor HLA type was relevant to the analysis, as public TCR beta signatures indicated carriage of CMV infection together with the matching HLA type. Broad study findings and their caveats: Cumulative frequency of public TCR beta family members discriminated carriers of CMV infection plus the relevant HLA type in this cohort and an independent 352-donor cohort. In the ex vivo response, HLA-C-restricted CMV-specific TCR beta clonotypes were dominant, and in two of eight donors the single most frequent clonotype came from this HLA-C-restricted group.

This clonotype was counted only a few times. There is no known antigen for this receptor. The record has no base qualities; no much larger clone is one base away. The reads were generated on an Illumina HiSeq 1500. Using fastp trimming at Q25 and MiXCR clonotype assembly, TCRdb reanalyzed the public sequencing data and kept in-frame beta chains. Identical CDR3 proteins give one entry, which carries the most common genes and DNA. The sample includes about 570,000 distinct CDR3 sequences, with almost 40% observed a single time. Together, the top ten hold 48% of the sample. Sample treatment or condition, as interpreted from the label and publication: in vitro stimulation with specific CMV peptide epitopes to enrich CMV-specific T cells. The sequenced sample was cultured PBMCs, obtained from culture after CMV antigen stimulation. The sequence was obtained from a human donor in good health (CMV status not recorded). Some clones in this sample may be carry-over from other donors' samples.

The DNA sequence is given as TGTGCCAGCAGCTTAGACCTTCCTAGACTAGCGGGGGGGGCCTACGAGCAGTACTTC. The translation is CASSLDLPRLAGGAYEQYF. The rearrangement joined TRBV7-2 to TRBJ2-7, and 14 junction bases match TRBD2. The CDR1 and CDR2 encoded by the germline V gene are SGHTA and FQGNSA. Trimmed from V: 1 base; trimmed from J: 2 bases; junction bases lacking a gene match: 10. The cysteine opens and the phenylalanine closes a CDR3 of 19 amino acids. Just CDR3 DNA is preserved here, 57 bases in frame from base 1.